The 16 T cell receptor beta chains presented below share a single source sample, sequenced in a study of Ad26.COV2.S vaccination and SARS-CoV-2 variants. Treatment in this sample: over 15 received Ad26.COV2.S at low or high dose, single or two shots; a few received placebo; per-sample allocation not given. Collection of the samples took place on day 63 after the first injection of vaccine or placebo. Assay: immunoSEQ multiplex PCR; the TCRdb copy retains only in-frame clones and omits some. The sample records hundreds of thousands of clones, roughly 91% being singletons. The sample here was peripheral blood, taken in a trial of Ad26.COV2.S vaccine versus placebo. All receptors derive from a person between 18 and 59 years old who received the Ad26.COV2.S COVID-19 vaccine or a placebo.

This chain joins TRBV13 and TRBJ2-2; weak D call: TRBD1 (6 bases). Trimming took off 5 bases at V and 2 bases at J, with 18 bases between the two ends. CDR1 is PRHDT, CDR2 FYEKMQ, per germline (reference sequence). This CDR3 has 17 amino acids. The CDR3 sequence: CASSLSGTPINTGELFF. As DNA, the CDR3 is TGTGCCAGCAGCCTCTCCGGGACACCGATTAACACCGGGGAGCTGTTTTTT.

The rearrangement uses TRBV19 and TRBJ1-5, with 7 bases identical to TRBD1. The CDR3 is 15 amino acids. After removal of 10 bases from V and 0 bases from J, the junction contained 9 bases not matched to a gene. The germline V gene encodes CDR1 LNHDA and CDR2 SQIVND (reference sequence). This chain's CDR3 is CATIGTVYSNQPQHF. Written as DNA, the CDR3 is TGTGCCACTATAGGGACAGTGTATAGCAATCAGCCCCAGCATTTT.

This clone turned up a few times. Here the CDR3 DNA reads TGTGCCAGCAGCCCCGGACACAAGGGGGGCACTGAAGCTTTCTTT. Translated: CASSPGHKGGTEAFF. This sequence joins TRBV6-6 and TRBJ1-1; maybe TRBD1 (6 bases). Germline-derived CDR1 and CDR2 are MNHNY and SVGAGI (reference sequence). The CDR3 length is 15 residues. Trimming shortened V by 6 bases and J by 4 bases, and 18 bases separated the two germline ends.

The CDR3 nucleotides are TGTGCCTGGAATCGCCAGGGGCGTAATGGCTACACCTTC. It is translated as CAWNRQGRNGYTF. The chain uses TRBV30 and TRBJ1-2; tentatively, D is TRBD1 (6 bases). From germline, CDR1 is GTSNPN and CDR2 SVGIG (reference sequence). This CDR3 spans 13 amino acids. The ends were cut back, 4 bases at V and 6 bases at J, with 15 bases in the middle. The full variable domain, in which reference TRBV30 and TRBJ1-2 provide the parts outside the CDR3, is SQTIHQWPATLVQPVGSPLSLECTVEGTSNPNLYWYRQAAGRGLQLLFYSVGIGQISSEVPQNLSASRPQDRQFILSSKKLLLSDSGFYLCAWNRQGRNGYTFGSGTRLTVV.

The V and J genes are TRBV5-4 and TRBJ2-7, with D perhaps being TRBD1 or TRBD2 (5 bases each). V was trimmed by 4 bases and J by 3 bases, leaving 17 bases between them. There are 15 residues in the CDR3. Germline CDR1 reads SGHNT; CDR2 reads YYREEE (reference sequence). CDR3 nucleotides: TGTGCCAGCAGCCTCGGGGCGGTGAGGAACTACGAGCAGTACTTC. Protein product: CASSLGAVRNYEQYF. Full variable domain (rest looked up from reference TRBV5-4 and TRBJ2-7): ETGVTQSPTHLIKTRGQQVTLRCSSQSGHNTVSWYQQALGQGPQFIFQYYREEENGRGNFPPRFSGLQFPNYSSELNVNALELDDSALYLCASSLGAVRNYEQYFGPGTRLTVT.

The chain combines TRBV6-6 with TRBJ1-6, with TRBD1 as a possible D gene (5 bases). The CDR3 covers 14 residues. Germline CDR1 is MNHNY and CDR2 is SVGAGI (reference sequence). The CDR3 region has the DNA TGTGGGACACAACAGACGGACCATAATTCACCCCTCCACTTT. Translation: CGTQQTDHNSPLHF.

The rearrangement uses TRBV5-1 and TRBJ2-7; 10 bases fit TRBD1. With 4 bases clipped from V and 5 bases from J, the junction kept 12 bases outside the gene matches. The CDR3 runs to 16 residues. Germline lookup yields CDR1 SGHRS and CDR2 YFSETQ. CDR3: CASSPKDRGLSHEQYF. CDR3 sequence (DNA): TGCGCCAGCAGCCCCAAAGACAGGGGGCTAAGCCACGAGCAGTACTTC.

This rearrangement joins TRBV2 to TRBJ1-2; 8 nucleotides align to TRBD1. The CDR3 runs to 14 residues. The germline gives CDR1 SNHLY, CDR2 FYNNEI. The V and J ends lost 0 bases and 4 bases, in that order; junction bases with no gene match: 1. CDR3 region: CASSEADRAYGYTF. The CDR3 DNA reads as TGTGCCAGCAGTGAAGCGGACAGGGCCTATGGCTACACCTTC.

The gene calls are TRBV5-1 and TRBJ2-1, with 9 bases matching TRBD1. CDR3 length: 15 residues. Germline CDR1 reads SGHRS; CDR2 reads YFSETQ. V lost 5 bases to trimming and J lost 8 bases; unmatched junction nucleotides: 11. The CDR3 reads CASSQTGGLVDEQFF. The CDR3 nucleotides are TGCGCCAGCAGTCAAACAGGGGGCCTCGTGGATGAGCAGTTCTTC. Full variable domain (outside the CDR3, taken from reference TRBV5-1 and TRBJ2-1): KAGVTQTPRYLIKTRGQQVTLSCSPISGHRSVSWYQQTPGQGLQFLFEYFSETQRNKGNFPGRFSGRQFSNSRSEMNVSTLELGDSALYLCASSQTGGLVDEQFFGPGTRLTVL.

This chain joins TRBV5-8 and TRBJ1-2; D may be TRBD1 (6 bases). V was shortened by 0 bases and J by 4 bases, with 7 bases between the two germline ends. The CDR3 extends over 13 amino acids. Germline V gene data show CDR1 as SGHTS and CDR2 as YDEGEE. The DNA for the CDR3 is TGTGCCAGCAGCTTGGACAGGGTCTATGGCTACACCTTC. This translates into CASSLDRVYGYTF.

The V and J genes are TRBV4-3 and TRBJ1-2, with D unresolved. V was trimmed by 1 base and J by 8 bases, leaving 14 bases between them. Germline V gene sequence: CDR1 LGHNA, CDR2 YSLEER. This CDR3 is built from 14 residues. The CDR3 DNA follows: TGCGCCAGCAGCCAAGTGGAGGGCCTAGGGGGCTACACCTTC. It codes for CASSQVEGLGGYTF.

The chain has TRBV27 and TRBJ2-7; tentatively, D is TRBD2 (5 bases). V was cut by 2 bases and J by 3 bases, with 11 bases left in between. The germline V gene encodes CDR1 MNHEY and CDR2 SMNVEV (reference sequence). The CDR3 extends over 14 amino acids. The CDR3 DNA follows: TGTGCCAGCAGTTTAAACCCCGGGGACTACGAGCAGTACTTC. As protein: CASSLNPGDYEQYF.

This chain joins TRBV6-5 and TRBJ1-1; 11 nucleotides match TRBD1. Germline trimming cut 7 bases from V and 5 bases from J; bases unmatched to any gene: 9. Germline CDR1 MNHEY, CDR2 SVGAGI. The CDR3 is 15 amino acids. This chain's CDR3 is CASKWTGGVGTEAFF. The CDR3 coding sequence is TGTGCCAGCAAGTGGACAGGGGGCGTTGGGACTGAAGCTTTCTTT.

The chain carries TRBV4-1 and TRBJ1-4; 8 bases fit TRBD1. In germline, CDR1 is MGHRA, CDR2 YSYEKL. The CDR3 totals 14 residues. The V and J ends lost 6 bases and 4 bases, in that order; junction bases with no gene match: 4. CDR3 protein: CASRDRDFNEKLFF. CDR3 DNA sequence: TGCGCCAGCAGGGACAGGGACTTTAATGAAAAACTGTTTTTT.

This chain joins TRBV7-8 and TRBJ1-1; D perhaps matches TRBD1 (5 bases). The CDR3 has 14 amino acids. Germline CDR1 and CDR2: SGHVS and FQNEAQ. Trimming left V 1 base short and J 3 bases short, with 9 bases between. The CDR3 loop reads CASSLGGTHTEAFF. In DNA, the CDR3 is TGTGCCAGCAGCTTAGGGGGGACCCACACTGAAGCTTTCTTT.

V and J are TRBV27 and TRBJ1-6; TRBD1 matches at 9 bases. Trimming took 5 bases from V and 7 from J; bases not matched to a gene: 6. The CDR3 is made up of 15 amino acids. The germline CDR1 and CDR2 sequences are MNHEY and SMNVEV (reference sequence). CDR3 in DNA: TGTGCCAGCAGTCGGGGGACAGGGAGGAATTCACCCCTCCACTTT. The encoded protein is CASSRGTGRNSPLHF.